A single sample is the source of the 23 T cell receptor beta chains below, sequenced in a study of post-analysis software for immune sequencing data. Broader study findings: Patients showed TRBV5-6, TRBV5-1 and TRBV20-1 among a few TRBV segments more frequent than in controls.

Tagging with unique molecular identifiers was a feature of the TCR beta cDNA libraries. One entry per CDR3 protein results from TCRdb running MiXCR on the PCR reads. The data contain about 500,000 distinct CDR3 sequences, around 40% of them singletons. No antigen has been identified for these receptors. The material sequenced was blood. All receptors come from a girl aged 5-17 years with multiple sclerosis.

The sample holds a few counts of this clonotype. The V gene is TRBV7-2, the J gene TRBJ1-1; D is ambiguous. V gave up 0 bases and J gave up 1 base, with 12 bases separating them. The CDR3 spans 16 residues. Germline CDR1 is SGHTA and CDR2 is FQGNSA. The CDR3 bases are TGTGCCAGCAGCTTAGCGTCTACAGCCAGGAACACTGAAGCTTTCTTT. It translates to CASSLASTARNTEAFF.

This chain links TRBV5-1 with TRBJ1-6, with D possibly TRBD1 on 6 matching bases. V gave up 0 bases and J gave up 9 bases, with 22 bases separating them. CDR3 length: 18 amino acids. Germline CDR1 reads SGHRS; CDR2 reads YFSETQ. In DNA form, the CDR3 reads TGCGCCAGCAGCTTGGATACAAACAGGGAATTCGGCTCTTCACCCCTCCACTTT. Protein: CASSLDTNREFGSSPLHF.

The chain recombines TRBV10-3 with TRBJ2-7; D is uncertain. The germline CDR1 and CDR2 sequences are ENHRY and SYGVKD. The CDR3 length is 12 residues. The V end lost 0 bases, the J end lost 9 bases, and 9 bases lay between the germline ends. The DNA of the CDR3 is TGTGCCATCAGTGAGTCGGGTGCTGGGCAGTACTTC. Protein product: CAISESGAGQYF.

The chain combines TRBV20-1 with TRBJ2-7, with 9 bases that match TRBD2. The CDR3 covers 15 residues. CDR1 is DFQATT and CDR2 is SNEGSKA in the germline V gene (reference sequence). The J segment lost 0 bases and the V segment lost 7 bases, leaving 10 bases of the junction unmatched. The CDR3 region is CSVPGLAASSYEQYF. CDR3 nucleotide sequence: TGCAGTGTCCCGGGACTAGCAGCGAGCTCCTACGAGCAGTACTTC.

The J gene is TRBJ2-1, the V gene TRBV10-3; D is perhaps TRBD2 (7 bases). Per the germline V gene, CDR1 is ENHRY and CDR2 is SYGVKD. Trimming removed 10 bases at V and 8 bases at J, with 27 bases between. The CDR3 length is 16 residues. The CDR3 protein is CASTRGAGSVIDEQFF. CDR3 nucleotides: TGTGCCAGCACCCGGGGGGCGGGGAGCGTAATAGATGAGCAGTTCTTC.

The chain carries TRBV29-1 and TRBJ2-7; D may correspond to TRBD1 or TRBD2 (7 bases each). CDR3 length: 14 residues. Germline V gives CDR1 SQVTM, CDR2 ANQGSEA. Trimming pared 6 bases from V and 2 bases from J, leaving 17 bases between. This CDR3 is CSVSGTQGAYEQYF. In DNA, the CDR3 is TGCAGCGTGAGCGGGACTCAGGGGGCCTACGAGCAGTACTTC.

This clonotype was seen at least ten times. J is TRBJ2-7 and V is TRBV29-1; tentatively, D is TRBD2 (5 bases). The CDR3 is 13 amino acids. CDR1 is SQVTM, CDR2 ANQGSEA, per germline. V lost 4 bases and J 2 bases, leaving 12 bases between the germline ends. The CDR3 protein is CSVGGESTYEQYF. In DNA form, the CDR3 reads TGCAGCGTTGGGGGAGAGAGTACCTACGAGCAGTACTTC.

This clonotype was seen just once. V usage is TRBV4-1 and J usage is TRBJ2-5; 7 bases agree with TRBD2. Germline V gene lookup returns CDR1 MGHRA and CDR2 YSYEKL. This CDR3 contains 16 residues. V was pared by 3 bases and J by 3 bases, with 10 bases of the junction left unmatched. CDR3 coding DNA: TGCGCCAGCAGCCAGGGATTCGGACTAGACAAAGAGACCCAGTACTTC. Amino acid sequence: CASSQGFGLDKETQYF.

The chain uses TRBV6-1 and TRBJ2-7; D perhaps matches TRBD2 (6 bases). Per the germline V gene, CDR1 is MNHNS and CDR2 is SASEGT. The germline V and J ends were trimmed by 1 base and 2 bases, with 12 bases remaining between them. The CDR3 runs to 15 residues. CDR3 in DNA: TGTGCCAGCAGTGAAGGGGGGACTGCAACCTACGAGCAGTACTTC. It encodes CASSEGGTATYEQYF.

This clonotype was picked up a small number of times. The CDR3 DNA sequence: TGTGCCAGCAGTTTATGGGGCGGAGGCACAGATACGCAGTATTTT. Translated: CASSLWGGGTDTQYF. The J gene is TRBJ2-3, the V gene TRBV27; a possible D gene is TRBD1 (5 bases). Trimming removed 1 base at V and 1 base at J, with 9 bases between. The CDR3 runs 15 residues. Germline V gene data show CDR1 as MNHEY and CDR2 as SMNVEV (reference sequence).

This clonotype was observed a handful of times. The V call is TRBV14, the J call TRBJ2-5; TRBD2 matches 9 bases. Germline lookup yields CDR1 SGHDN and CDR2 FVKESK. J lost 1 base, V lost 2 bases, and 2 bases had no gene match. CDR3 length: 15 amino acids. The CDR3 region has the DNA TGTGCCAGCAGCCAAATTAGCGGGAGCCAAGAGACCCAGTACTTC. Its translation is CASSQISGSQETQYF.

This clonotype was seen a handful of times. V is TRBV5-1 and J is TRBJ2-4; D perhaps matches TRBD2 (6 bases). Trimming cost V 1 base and J 3 bases, with 23 bases left between them. The CDR3 covers 19 residues. Germline V lookup: CDR1 SGHRS, CDR2 YFSETQ. CDR3 coding DNA: TGCGCCAGCAGCTTGTCGGTAGGGGAAAGCTCGGAGGGCAAAAACATTCAGTACTTC. Translated: CASSLSVGESSEGKNIQYF.

The chain is built from TRBV20-1 and TRBJ2-7; 10 bases map to TRBD2. Trimming took 2 bases from V and 6 from J; bases not matched to a gene: 10. Per the germline V gene, CDR1 is DFQATT and CDR2 is SNEGSKA (reference sequence). CDR3 length equals 15 residues. CDR3 loop: CSARSSGLAGVEQYF. For the CDR3, the DNA is TGCAGTGCTAGATCGTCGGGCCTAGCGGGAGTCGAGCAGTACTTC.

The rearrangement joins TRBV27 to TRBJ2-7; the match to TRBD1 covers 8 bases. Germline CDR1 is MNHEY and CDR2 is SMNVEV (reference sequence). J gave up 0 bases and V 8 bases, and 3 bases lay outside the gene matches. The CDR3 has 13 amino acids. The CDR3 here is CASGDRSSYEQYF. CDR3 nucleotide sequence: TGTGCCAGCGGGGACAGGAGCTCCTACGAGCAGTACTTC.

This clonotype has just a few counts. The chain has TRBV20-1 and TRBJ2-7, with TRBD2 identical over 16 bases. CDR3 length: 15 residues. Germline-derived CDR1 and CDR2 are DFQATT and SNEGSKA (reference sequence). V shed 6 bases, J shed 5 bases, and the junction held 7 bases outside the gene matches. CDR3 protein: CSAAGTSGRAHEQYF. CDR3 coding DNA: TGCAGTGCAGCCGGGACTAGCGGGAGGGCCCACGAGCAGTACTTC.

The chain combines TRBV3-1 with TRBJ2-5, with TRBD2 matching 7 bases. Per germline, CDR1 LGHDT and CDR2 YNNKEL (reference sequence). V shed 11 bases, J shed 1 base, and the junction held 10 bases outside the gene matches. The CDR3 length is 14 residues. The CDR3 coding sequence is TGTGCCGGCGGGAGTGGAGGGACCCAAGAGACCCAGTACTTC. This sequence encodes CAGGSGGTQETQYF.

This clonotype was counted a single time. The J gene is TRBJ1-1, the V gene TRBV28; weak D call: TRBD1 (5 bases). This CDR3 is 14 amino acids long. Germline V gives CDR1 MDHEN, CDR2 SYDVKM. V was shortened by 5 bases and J by 10 bases, with 20 bases between the two germline ends. This CDR3 is CASSLGTSSRGAFF. The CDR3 bases are TGTGCCAGCAGTCTAGGGACCTCTTCCCGAGGAGCTTTCTTT. The variable domain in full, with the rest retrieved from reference TRBV28 and TRBJ1-1, is DVKVTQSSRYLVKRTGEKVFLECVQDMDHENMFWYRQDPGLGLRLIYFSYDVKMKEKGDIPEGYSVSREKKERFSLILESASTNQTSMYLCASSLGTSSRGAFFGQGTRLTVV.

The chain couples TRBV29-1 to TRBJ1-1, with D hard to call. The CDR3 has 12 amino acids. Germline V gives CDR1 SQVTM, CDR2 ANQGSEA. The V end was cut by 1 base, the J end by 10 bases, with 13 bases between. The CDR3 coding sequence is TGCAGCGTTGAAGGGACTCAGGCGGGAGCTTTCTTT. Protein: CSVEGTQAGAFF.

This clonotype was found a few times. V and J are TRBV7-2 and TRBJ2-1; TRBD1 matches 7 bases. Germline CDR1 is SGHTA and CDR2 is FQGNSA. The CDR3 loop spans 13 amino acids. Trimming cost V 5 bases and J 8 bases; bases outside gene matches: 6. As DNA, the CDR3 is TGTGCCAGCAGCCTTCGACAGGGTTATGAGCAGTTCTTC. This sequence encodes CASSLRQGYEQFF.

The rearrangement links TRBV7-6 to TRBJ2-7, with TRBD2 as a possible D gene (6 bases). V dropped 1 base and J dropped 0 bases, with 13 bases sitting between them. In germline, CDR1 is SGHVS, CDR2 FNYEAQ. The CDR3 covers 16 residues. DNA for the CDR3: TGTGCCAGCAGCTTAGAAAGTAGCGGCTACTCCTACGAGCAGTACTTC. It encodes CASSLESSGYSYEQYF. The whole variable domain, filled in from reference TRBV7-6 and TRBJ2-7, reads GAGVSQSPRYKVTKRGQDVALRCDPISGHVSLYWYRQALGQGPEFLTYFNYEAQQDKSGLPNDRFSAERPEGSISTLTIQRTEQRDSAMYRCASSLESSGYSYEQYFGPGTRLTVT.

V is TRBV7-7 and J is TRBJ2-1; the D is unclear. Per germline, CDR1 SSHAT and CDR2 FNYEAQ (reference sequence). Trimming took off 5 bases at V and 6 bases at J, with 14 bases between the two ends. The CDR3 runs 14 residues. The CDR3 DNA reads as TGTGCCAGCAGCCCTATGGGGTTGACCAATGAGCAGTTCTTC. It translates to CASSPMGLTNEQFF.

This clonotype turned up a few times. The CDR3 reads CSVAGQDQETQYF. CDR3 bases: TGCAGCGTTGCCGGACAGGACCAAGAGACCCAGTACTTC. V and J are TRBV29-1 and TRBJ2-5, with TRBD1 identical over 7 bases. This CDR3 contains 13 residues. CDR1 is SQVTM and CDR2 is ANQGSEA in the germline V gene. The junction had 2 bases not matched to a gene; V was cut back by 4 bases and J by 0 bases.

This chain joins TRBV20-1 and TRBJ2-5; TRBD2 matches at 10 bases. V lost 3 bases to trimming and J lost 0 bases; unmatched junction nucleotides: 1. Germline CDR1 DFQATT, CDR2 SNEGSKA (reference sequence). The CDR3 sequence is 14 residues long. CDR3 sequence reads: CSASSGGYQETQYF. The CDR3 coding sequence is TGCAGTGCTAGTAGCGGGGGGTACCAAGAGACCCAGTACTTC.